The 31 T cell receptor beta chains below were found in one sample sequenced in a study of OX40 agonist ivuxolimab in advanced cancers. TCRdb's copy holds only in-frame clones and misses some; the assay was immunoSEQ multiplex PCR. Of roughly 70,000 clones detected, 80% to 90% appear once; the ten largest clones hold under 3.5%. The sample was CD4+ or CD8+ T cells sorted from blood, taken in a trial of the OX40 agonist ivuxolimab. The receptors shown here come from an adult with an advanced solid tumor such as melanoma, head and neck, liver or kidney cancer.

The chain links TRBV6-1 to TRBJ1-2, with TRBD1 matching 11 bases. This CDR3 is 15 amino acids long. The ends lost 6 bases at V and 3 bases at J; junction bases unmatched: 6. Per the germline V gene, CDR1 is MNHNS and CDR2 is SASEGT. The chain's CDR3 is CASRPGQGADYGYTF. The CDR3 DNA follows: TGTGCCAGCAGGCCTGGACAGGGGGCAGACTATGGCTACACCTTC.

The rearrangement joins TRBV2 to TRBJ2-1, with 7 nucleotides matching TRBD2. Germline V CDR1 and CDR2: SNHLY, FYNNEI. The ends lost 8 bases at V and 6 bases at J; junction bases unmatched: 10. The CDR3 has 14 amino acids. The CDR3 here is CASRGTNQVNEQFF. The DNA of the CDR3 is TGTGCCAGCCGCGGGACTAACCAGGTCAATGAGCAGTTCTTC. Filled out from reference TRBV2 and TRBJ2-1, the complete variable domain reads EPEVTQTPSHQVTQMGQEVILRCVPISNHLYFYWYRQILGQKVEFLVSFYNNEISEKSEIFDDQFSVERPDGSNFTLKIRSTKLEDSAMYFCASRGTNQVNEQFFGPGTRLTVL.

This clone was counted once. CDR3 DNA: TGTGCCAGCAGTGGGGGGACTAGCGGAATTTACGAGCAGTACTTC. It specifies CASSGGTSGIYEQYF. The chain recombines TRBV28 with TRBJ2-7; 11 bases fit TRBD2. Germline CDR1 and CDR2: MDHEN and SYDVKM. J lost 4 bases, V lost 5 bases, and 7 bases had no gene match. The CDR3 contains 15 residues.

J is TRBJ1-1 and V is TRBV6-5; D is ambiguous. Trimming took off 5 bases at V and 9 bases at J, with 13 bases between the two ends. The CDR3 totals 12 residues. In germline, CDR1 is MNHEY, CDR2 SVGAGI. CDR3 DNA: TGTGCCAGCAGTGAAGTCGGTAATAAAGCTTTCTTT. Protein: CASSEVGNKAFF.

The chain joins TRBV4-2 to TRBJ2-3; D is undetermined. Trimming took off 1 base at V and 0 bases at J, with 11 bases between the two ends. CDR3 length: 16 amino acids. Germline CDR1 reads LGHNA; CDR2 reads YNFKEQ. The CDR3 here is CASSQVGSLSTDTQYF. Written as DNA, the CDR3 is TGTGCCAGCAGCCAAGTCGGATCCCTTAGCACAGATACGCAGTATTTT.

This chain connects TRBV4-3 to TRBJ1-2; 8 nucleotides align to TRBD1. V gave up 3 bases and J gave up 8 bases; unmatched junction bases: 5. There are 13 residues in the CDR3. The germline CDR1 and CDR2 sequences are LGHNA and YSLEER. This CDR3 reads CASSQTGTGGYTF. CDR3 DNA sequence: TGCGCCAGCAGCCAGACAGGGACAGGAGGCTACACCTTC.

V usage is TRBV13 and J usage is TRBJ2-4; D is undetermined. This CDR3 comprises 14 residues. In germline, CDR1 is PRHDT, CDR2 FYEKMQ (reference sequence). The germline V and J ends were trimmed by 2 bases and 0 bases, with 5 bases remaining between them. The CDR3: CASSLNGAKNIQYF. CDR3 sequence (DNA): TGTGCCAGCAGCTTAAATGGAGCCAAAAACATTCAGTACTTC.

The V gene is TRBV6-1, the J gene TRBJ1-1; D is possibly TRBD1 (6 bases). V was shortened by 5 bases and J by 4 bases, with 14 bases between the two germline ends. The CDR3 contains 14 residues. The germline V gene has CDR1 MNHNS and CDR2 SASEGT. CDR3 loop: CASSWAGGGTEAFF. As DNA, the CDR3 is TGTGCCAGCAGTTGGGCCGGAGGGGGCACTGAAGCTTTCTTT.

The chain combines TRBV5-4 with TRBJ1-1; TRBD1 aligns across 7 bases. V shed 0 bases and J 4 bases; nucleotides not matched to a gene: 6. The CDR3 consists of 15 residues. Per germline, CDR1 SGHNT and CDR2 YYREEE (reference sequence). CDR3 in amino acids: CASSLGQGWGTEAFF. The CDR3 region has the DNA TGTGCCAGCAGCTTGGGACAGGGTTGGGGCACTGAAGCTTTCTTT.

The V gene is TRBV7-2, the J gene TRBJ2-3, with no clear D. Trimming left V 5 bases short and J 4 bases short, with 10 bases between. Germline CDR1 and CDR2: SGHTA and FQGNSA. This CDR3 comprises 13 residues. For the CDR3, the DNA is TGTGCCAGCAGCACCCGTATAGCAGATACGCAGTATTTT. As protein: CASSTRIADTQYF.

V and J are TRBV5-1 and TRBJ1-2; the match to TRBD1 covers 7 bases. Germline CDR1 is SGHRS and CDR2 is YFSETQ. Trimming at V came to 4 bases and at J to 0 bases, leaving 6 bases not matched to a gene. There are 15 residues in the CDR3. CDR3 DNA: TGCGCCAGCAGCCCAGGGACAGCACCTAACTATGGCTACACCTTC. Its protein is CASSPGTAPNYGYTF.

CDR3: CASSLATGIGGFQETQYF. CDR3 sequence (DNA): TGCGCCAGCAGCTTGGCGACAGGGATTGGGGGGTTCCAAGAGACCCAGTACTTC. This sequence joins TRBV5-1 and TRBJ2-5, with D maybe TRBD1 (7 bases). The CDR3 spans 18 residues. Germline lookup yields CDR1 SGHRS and CDR2 YFSETQ. The V and J ends lost 0 bases and 1 base respectively, with 19 bases between them.

V gene TRBV7-2 combines with J gene TRBJ2-7, with unresolved D. With 4 bases removed from V and 5 bases from J, the gap between germline ends came to 6 bases. Germline V gives CDR1 SGHTA, CDR2 FQGNSA. This CDR3 has 11 amino acids. CDR3 sequence reads: CASSSAHEQYF. As DNA, the CDR3 is TGTGCCAGCAGCTCCGCCCACGAGCAGTACTTC.

V and J are TRBV5-1 and TRBJ1-4, with D possibly matching TRBD1 (5 bases). Germline V gene sequence: CDR1 SGHRS, CDR2 YFSETQ. V dropped 2 bases and J dropped 2 bases, with 7 bases sitting between them. CDR3 length: 14 residues. CDR3 nucleotide sequence: TGCGCCAGCAGCTTTAGGGACACTAATGAAAAACTGTTTTTT. It codes for CASSFRDTNEKLFF.

The chain employs TRBV10-2 and TRBJ1-2; D may be TRBD1 (5 bases). Trimming removed 5 bases from V and 1 base from J, with 17 bases in between. The CDR3 runs to 16 residues. The germline CDR1 and CDR2 sequences are WSHSY and SAAADI. Here the CDR3 DNA reads TGCGCCAGCAGTAACGCGCCGACGGGACTTAACTATGGCTACACCTTC. Its protein is CASSNAPTGLNYGYTF.

The chain links TRBV7-8 to TRBJ2-3, with no clear D. V lost 6 bases and J 3 bases, leaving 10 bases between the germline ends. The CDR3 consists of 13 residues. Germline V lookup: CDR1 SGHVS, CDR2 FQNEAQ. The CDR3 is CASSGHFTDTQYF. The DNA for the CDR3 is TGTGCCAGCAGTGGGCATTTTACAGATACGCAGTATTTT.

The V gene is TRBV7-9, the J gene TRBJ2-3, with 9 bases aligning to TRBD2. The CDR3 length is 15 residues. V was clipped by 1 base and J by 6 bases; unmatched bases: 5. The germline gives CDR1 SEHNR, CDR2 FQNEAQ (reference sequence). DNA for the CDR3: TGTGCCAGCAGCTTAGTAGCGGGAGAGGTGGATACGCAGTATTTT. It is translated as CASSLVAGEVDTQYF.

The chain combines TRBV6-1 with TRBJ1-2; D call uncertain. Between the trimmed V and J ends, which lost 5 bases and 4 bases, there was a span of 17 bases. Germline CDR1 and CDR2: MNHNS and SASEGT. The CDR3 runs 15 residues. The DNA of the CDR3 is TGTGCCAGCAGTACCGTAACGGACGTCGGCTATGGCTACACCTTC. This translates into CASSTVTDVGYGYTF.

J is TRBJ2-3 and V is TRBV6-5; perhaps TRBD1 as D (6 bases). The CDR3 consists of 14 residues. The V gene lost 0 bases and the J gene lost 4 bases, with 8 bases spanning the gap. Per the germline V gene, CDR1 is MNHEY and CDR2 is SVGAGI. The CDR3 coding sequence is TGTGCCAGCAGTTACTCGTACAGGGCAGATACGCAGTATTTT. It is translated as CASSYSYRADTQYF.

The V gene is TRBV15, the J gene TRBJ2-3; 8 bases align to TRBD2. The ends lost 0 bases at V and 4 bases at J; junction bases unmatched: 9. Germline V gene sequence: CDR1 LNHNV, CDR2 YYDKDF (reference sequence). The CDR3 extends over 17 amino acids. The CDR3 protein is CATSRDLWAGGPDTQYF. CDR3 nucleotide sequence: TGTGCCACCAGCAGAGATCTATGGGCGGGAGGTCCAGATACGCAGTATTTT.

The chain employs TRBV11-2 and TRBJ2-1, with 12 bases fitting TRBD2. There are 16 residues in the CDR3. From germline, CDR1 is SGHAT and CDR2 FQNNGV. V lost 5 bases, J lost 10 bases, and 12 bases stayed unmatched. This chain's CDR3 is CASSILASGRALEQFF. CDR3 DNA sequence: TGTGCCAGCAGCATACTAGCTAGCGGGAGGGCCCTGGAGCAGTTCTTC.

The chain employs TRBV6-6 and TRBJ1-2, with 8 bases identical to TRBD1. Trimming took 5 bases from V and 6 from J; bases not matched to a gene: 11. The CDR3 covers 15 residues. The V gene's germline CDR1 is MNHNY and CDR2 SVGAGI (reference sequence). The CDR3: CASSKTGQGTNGYTF. The CDR3 DNA reads as TGTGCCAGCAGTAAAACCGGACAGGGAACAAATGGCTACACCTTC.

In this sample, this clone turned up once. The chain combines TRBV11-2 with TRBJ2-5; D ambiguous. The J call may not be correct, given that the DNA end is closer to TRBJ2-7. Germline V gives CDR1 SGHAT, CDR2 FQNNGV. The CDR3 is 13 amino acids. CDR3 sequence (DNA): TGTGCCAGCAGCTTTAGTACCTCCTACGAGCAGTACTTC. Protein: CASSFSTSYEQYF.

This clone was detected once. The rearrangement joins TRBV6-1 to TRBJ2-1; tentative D call: TRBD2 (6 bases). Germline values: CDR1 MNHNS, CDR2 SASEGT. The CDR3 is 15 amino acids. Trimming pared 6 bases from V and 0 bases from J, leaving 12 bases between. Here the CDR3 DNA reads TGTGCCAGCAGGCGGATCGGGAGCTCCTACAATGAGCAGTTCTTC. Translated, it gives CASRRIGSSYNEQFF.

The rearrangement uses TRBV7-9 and TRBJ1-1; 8 bases agree with TRBD1. The ends lost 5 bases at V and 3 bases at J; junction bases unmatched: 2. The length of the CDR3 is 13 residues. CDR1 is SEHNR and CDR2 is FQNEAQ in the germline V gene (reference sequence). CDR3 amino acids: CASSLQGDTEAFF. The CDR3 DNA reads TGTGCCAGCAGCCTACAGGGGGACACTGAAGCTTTCTTT.

CDR3 nucleotides: TGTGCCTGGGGCGCCGGGAAATATAGCAATCAGCCCCAGCATTTT. Its translation is CAWGAGKYSNQPQHF. The chain combines TRBV30 with TRBJ1-5; no definite D call. The V and J ends lost 5 bases and 0 bases respectively, with 14 bases between them. CDR3 length: 15 residues. Germline CDR1 is GTSNPN and CDR2 is SVGIG (reference sequence). Based on the CDR3 plus reference TRBV30 and TRBJ1-5, the full variable domain is SQTIHQWPATLVQPVGSPLSLECTVEGTSNPNLYWYRQAAGRGLQLLFYSVGIGQISSEVPQNLSASRPQDRQFILSSKKLLLSDSGFYLCAWGAGKYSNQPQHFGDGTRLSIL.

This clone was seen once. This chain uses TRBV6-6 with TRBJ1-5; no reliable D call. Germline V gene lookup returns CDR1 MNHNY and CDR2 SVGAGI (reference sequence). V shed 2 bases and J shed 4 bases, with 15 bases lying between them. The CDR3 sequence is 16 residues long. The CDR3 spells CASSYPGTLRNQPQHF. The CDR3 DNA reads TGTGCCAGCAGTTACCCCGGCACCCTGAGGAATCAGCCCCAGCATTTT.

The chain has TRBV2 and TRBJ2-7, with 9 bases matching TRBD1. The CDR3 has 15 residues. V was clipped by 5 bases and J by 3 bases; unmatched bases: 8. Germline V gene data show CDR1 as SNHLY and CDR2 as FYNNEI. The CDR3 nucleotides are TGTGCCAGCAGTAAATACAGGGGGCCTAACTACGAGCAGTACTTC. Its protein product is CASSKYRGPNYEQYF.

The rearrangement joins TRBV5-1 to TRBJ2-5, with 7 nucleotides matching TRBD2. With the DNA end fitting TRBJ2-7 better, the J assignment may be wrong. In germline, CDR1 is SGHRS, CDR2 YFSETQ. The CDR3 is 17 amino acids. In nucleotides, the CDR3 is TGCGCCAGCAGCCCCAGGTCGTGGGGCGGGAGCGTTAGCGAGCAGTACTTC. This gives the protein CASSPRSWGGSVSEQYF.

The chain is built from TRBV14 and TRBJ2-5, with no clear D. This CDR3 spans 15 amino acids. V lost 1 base to trimming and J lost 3 bases, with 12 bases between them. Germline V CDR1 and CDR2: SGHDN, FVKESK. CDR3: CASSQGRQIEETQYF. The CDR3 nucleotides are TGTGCCAGCAGCCAAGGTCGTCAGATAGAAGAGACCCAGTACTTC.

This sequence joins TRBV10-3 and TRBJ2-1; D possibly matches TRBD1 or TRBD2 (7 bases each). The CDR3 has 17 residues. Deletions cut 5 bases from V and 1 base from J, with 18 bases between. From germline, CDR1 is ENHRY and CDR2 SYGVKD. CDR3 in amino acids: CAISRGGQTHSYNEQFF. CDR3 DNA sequence: TGTGCCATCAGTCGCGGGGGACAGACGCATTCCTACAATGAGCAGTTCTTC.